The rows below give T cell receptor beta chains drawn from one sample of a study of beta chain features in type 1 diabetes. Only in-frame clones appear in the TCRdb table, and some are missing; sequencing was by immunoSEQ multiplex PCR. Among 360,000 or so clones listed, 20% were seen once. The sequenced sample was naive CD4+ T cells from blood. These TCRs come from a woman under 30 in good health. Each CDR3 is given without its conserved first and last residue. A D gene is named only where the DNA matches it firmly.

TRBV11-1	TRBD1	ASSSPSTGDYEQY
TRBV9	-	ASSVDWARTQY
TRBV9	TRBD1	ASSVDRGRGETQY
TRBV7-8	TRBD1	ASSLSGTGGSGANVLT
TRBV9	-	ASTVEGGNEQF
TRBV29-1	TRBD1	SGTGQSYEQY
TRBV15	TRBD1	ATGESGGDTGELF
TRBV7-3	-	ASSGPDSTQY
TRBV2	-	ASSEERASNQPQH
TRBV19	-	ASSTGRAGHNEQF
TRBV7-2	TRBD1	ASSLAPGGVSGNTIY
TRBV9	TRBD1	ASSVSRDRTYNEQF
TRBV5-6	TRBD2	ASWETGLTTYNEQF
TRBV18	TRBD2	ASSPLTSGGARSYEQY
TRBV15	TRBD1	ATSRVTGGVEKLF
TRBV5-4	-	ASSPHDKDGYT
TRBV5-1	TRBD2	ASSLAVVERQKRGNEQF
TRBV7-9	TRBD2	ASSVTSGRSMNTDTQY
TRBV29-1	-	SVTGHNQPQH
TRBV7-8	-	ASSLAVRGGVNTEAF
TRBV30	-	AWSMGGIGYT
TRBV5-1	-	ASREGSNQPQH
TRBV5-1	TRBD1	ASSLARGRGYT
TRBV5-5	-	ASSRSPFETQY
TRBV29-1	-	SAGAQSPTDTQY
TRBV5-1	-	ASSLGPHETQY
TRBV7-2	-	ASSLSRGLGDTQY
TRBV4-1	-	ASSQPPGQQGPTDTQY
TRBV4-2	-	ASSQDGDEQF
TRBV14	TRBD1	ASSQVWTGNEQY
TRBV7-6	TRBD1	ASSLNDGTVETQY
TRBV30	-	AWRRSSYNGQF
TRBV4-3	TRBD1	ASSQGQGAPGANVLT
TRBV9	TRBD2	ASSVVLAGTGELF
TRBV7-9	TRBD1	ASNPGQRRNEQF
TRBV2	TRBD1	ASSEGGQGLH
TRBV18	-	ASSPDIANTGELF
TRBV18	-	ASSFKAGSTDTQY
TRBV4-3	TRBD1	ASSPGQILGGNTEAF
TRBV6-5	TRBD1	ASSYSNRGTEAF
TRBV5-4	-	ASSFRTGTDTQY
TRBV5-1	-	ASSSTPGLGNEQF